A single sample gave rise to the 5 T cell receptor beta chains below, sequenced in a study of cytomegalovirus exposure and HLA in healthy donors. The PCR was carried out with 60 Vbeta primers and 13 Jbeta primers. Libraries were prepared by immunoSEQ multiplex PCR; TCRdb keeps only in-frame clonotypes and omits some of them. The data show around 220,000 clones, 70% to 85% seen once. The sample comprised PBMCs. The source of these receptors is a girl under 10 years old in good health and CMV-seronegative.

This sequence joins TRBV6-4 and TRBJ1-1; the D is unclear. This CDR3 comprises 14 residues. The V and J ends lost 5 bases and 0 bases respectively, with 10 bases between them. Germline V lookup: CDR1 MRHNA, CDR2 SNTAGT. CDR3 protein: CASSLNYLNTEAFF. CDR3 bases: TGTGCCAGCAGTTTGAACTACTTGAACACTGAAGCTTTCTTT.

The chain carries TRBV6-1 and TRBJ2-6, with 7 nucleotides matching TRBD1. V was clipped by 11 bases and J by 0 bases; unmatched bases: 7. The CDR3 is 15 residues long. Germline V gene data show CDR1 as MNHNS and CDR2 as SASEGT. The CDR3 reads CALGTESSGANVLTF. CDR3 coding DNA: TGTGCCCTCGGGACAGAGAGCTCTGGGGCCAACGTCCTGACTTTC.

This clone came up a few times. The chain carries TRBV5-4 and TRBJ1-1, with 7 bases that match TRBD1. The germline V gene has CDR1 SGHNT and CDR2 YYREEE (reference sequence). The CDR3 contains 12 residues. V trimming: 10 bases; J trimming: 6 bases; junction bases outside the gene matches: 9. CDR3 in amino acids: CAARQGGAEAFF. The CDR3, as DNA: TGTGCCGCCCGACAGGGCGGCGCTGAAGCTTTCTTT.

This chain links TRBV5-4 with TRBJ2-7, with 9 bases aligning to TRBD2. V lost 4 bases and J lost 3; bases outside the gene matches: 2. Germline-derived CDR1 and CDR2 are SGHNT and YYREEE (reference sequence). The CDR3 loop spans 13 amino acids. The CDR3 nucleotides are TGTGCCAGCAGCCTAGCGGGACTCTACGAGCAGTACTTC. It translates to CASSLAGLYEQYF.

In nucleotides, the CDR3 is TGTGCCAGCAGGGAACAGGCTTCAAACTTCTACGAGCAGTACTTC. The encoded protein is CASREQASNFYEQYF. The chain links TRBV11-2 to TRBJ2-7, with D perhaps TRBD1 (5 bases). Germline CDR1 SGHAT, CDR2 FQNNGV. V lost 6 bases to trimming and J lost 3 bases, with 18 bases between them. The CDR3 contains 15 residues.